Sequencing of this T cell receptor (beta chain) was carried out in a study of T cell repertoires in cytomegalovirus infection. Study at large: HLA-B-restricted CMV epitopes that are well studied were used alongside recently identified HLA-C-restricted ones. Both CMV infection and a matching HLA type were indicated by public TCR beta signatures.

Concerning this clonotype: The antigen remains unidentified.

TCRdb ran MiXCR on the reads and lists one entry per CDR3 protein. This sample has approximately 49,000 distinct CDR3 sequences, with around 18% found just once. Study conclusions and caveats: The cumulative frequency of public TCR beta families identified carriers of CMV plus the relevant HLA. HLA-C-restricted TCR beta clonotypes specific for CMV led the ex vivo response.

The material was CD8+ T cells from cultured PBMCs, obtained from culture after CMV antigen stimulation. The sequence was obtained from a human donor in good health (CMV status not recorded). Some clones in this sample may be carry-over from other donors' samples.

The CDR3 protein is CASSWGENTGELFF. CDR3 bases: TGTGCCAGCAGCTGGGGAGAGAACACCGGGGAGCTGTTTTTT. The genes are TRBV11-2 and TRBJ2-2; tentative D call: TRBD2 (5 bases). V was trimmed by 4 bases and J by 1 base, leaving 7 bases between them. The germline V gene encodes CDR1 SGHAT and CDR2 FQNNGV. The CDR3 runs to 14 residues.